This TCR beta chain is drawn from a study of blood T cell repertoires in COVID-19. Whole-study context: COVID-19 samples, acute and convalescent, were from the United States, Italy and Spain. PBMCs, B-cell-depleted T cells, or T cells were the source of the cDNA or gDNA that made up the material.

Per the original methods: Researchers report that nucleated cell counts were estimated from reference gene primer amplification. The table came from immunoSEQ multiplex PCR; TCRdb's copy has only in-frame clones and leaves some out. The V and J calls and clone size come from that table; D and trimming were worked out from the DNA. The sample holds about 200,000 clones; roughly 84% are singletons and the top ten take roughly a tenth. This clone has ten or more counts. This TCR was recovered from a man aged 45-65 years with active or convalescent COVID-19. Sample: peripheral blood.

The CDR3 nucleotides read TGTGCCAGCAGCTTGGACTTCCGGGACAGGGGACGCGAGCAGTACTTC. As protein: CASSLDFRDRGREQYF. The chain employs TRBV5-4 and TRBJ2-7; 10 positions match TRBD1. V gave up 0 bases and J gave up 6 bases; unmatched junction bases: 9. This CDR3 spans 16 amino acids. CDR1 SGHNT and CDR2 YYREEE come from the germline V gene (reference sequence).